Here is one TCR beta chain with its context. The V gene's germline CDR1 is DFQATT and CDR2 SNEGSKA (reference sequence). This CDR3 has 13 amino acids. Trimming stripped 1 base from V and 7 bases from J, with 13 bases between. This sample is part of a study of T-cell reconstitution after alpha-beta-depleted transplantation in children. A library of TCRbeta sequences, prepared with unique molecular identifiers, was generated. TCRdb recomputed calls from the PCR reads with MiXCR, one row per CDR3 protein. The sample includes around 440,000 distinct CDR3 sequences, 15% to 20% of them seen just once. The source was PBMCs, mostly from graft donor cells, collected 360 days after TCRalphabeta/CD19-depleted stem cell transplant. This TCR came from a boy less than two years old who had a stem cell transplant for Wiskott-Aldrich syndrome, so the T cells may come from the graft donor. This chain joins TRBV20-1 and TRBJ2-5; possibly TRBD2 for D (6 bases). CDR3 residues: CSARAGLLGTQYF. The DNA of the CDR3 is TGCAGTGCTAGAGCTGGACTACTGGGGACCCAGTACTTC.